The 13 T cell receptor beta chains in this list originate from one sample, sequenced in a study of T cell responses to AZD1222 COVID-19 vaccine. Sequencing used immunoSEQ multiplex PCR; TCRdb keeps in-frame clones, though not all of them. The sample shows roughly 130,000 clones, approximately 90% of them seen only once. The sample consisted of peripheral blood, taken 28 days after the second AZD1222 dose. The receptors derive from an adult who received the AZD1222 COVID-19 vaccine.

CDR3 DNA sequence: TGCGCCAGCAGCCCTCTTCAGGGTCGGTATGGCTACACCTTC. Protein product: CASSPLQGRYGYTF. The J gene is TRBJ1-2, the V gene TRBV4-3, with D tentatively TRBD1 (5 bases). Germline CDR1 LGHNA, CDR2 YSLEER. V lost 4 bases, J lost 5 bases, and 14 bases lay in between. This CDR3 comprises 14 residues.

The chain uses TRBV6-6 and TRBJ1-2; D is ambiguous. V was pared by 6 bases and J by 8 bases, with 19 bases between. Per the germline V gene, CDR1 is MNHNY and CDR2 is SVGAGI (reference sequence). The CDR3 is 14 amino acids. CDR3 protein: CASSSPDSLGGYTF. DNA of the CDR3: TGTGCCAGCAGCTCCCCAGATTCCCTGGGGGGCTACACCTTC.

The chain recombines TRBV5-4 with TRBJ2-3; TRBD2 matches at 8 bases. The length of the CDR3 is 14 residues. Germline V gives CDR1 SGHNT, CDR2 YYREEE (reference sequence). V trimming: 3 bases; J trimming: 4 bases; junction bases outside the gene matches: 4. This CDR3 reads CASSWVTSADTQYF. CDR3 in DNA: TGTGCCAGCAGCTGGGTGACTAGCGCAGATACGCAGTATTTT.

The chain recombines TRBV2 with TRBJ2-1; D call uncertain. V lost 3 bases, J lost 0 bases, and 9 bases lay in between. The CDR3 totals 15 residues. The germline V gene encodes CDR1 SNHLY and CDR2 FYNNEI. CDR3 in DNA: TGTGCCAGCAGTGATAGATCCGGCTCCTACAATGAGCAGTTCTTC. Encoded protein: CASSDRSGSYNEQFF.

The chain uses TRBV19 and TRBJ2-7; D unclear. V shed 1 base and J shed 2 bases, with 6 bases lying between them. Germline V gene data show CDR1 as LNHDA and CDR2 as SQIVND (reference sequence). CDR3 length: 13 amino acids. In DNA form, the CDR3 reads TGTGCCAGTAGTATAGGGGAAACCTACGAGCAGTACTTC. It encodes CASSIGETYEQYF.

The chain couples TRBV5-1 to TRBJ1-1, with TRBD1 matching over 8 bases. In germline, CDR1 is SGHRS, CDR2 YFSETQ. There are 19 residues in the CDR3. V dropped 4 bases and J dropped 0; count of bases not matched to a gene: 17. CDR3 region: CASSPETGTGTFMNTEAFF. CDR3 coding DNA: TGCGCCAGCAGCCCGGAAACCGGGACAGGTACCTTTATGAACACTGAAGCTTTCTTT.

The chain couples TRBV12-3 or TRBV12-4 to TRBJ1-2; possibly TRBD1 for D (5 bases). With 10 bases removed from V and 13 bases from J, the gap between germline ends came to 19 bases. CDR3 length: 11 amino acids. The chain's CDR3 is CATSYWGFATF. The CDR3 DNA follows: TGTGCCACCTCCTATTGGGGGTTTGCCACCTTC.

This clone was detected only once. This sequence joins TRBV2 and TRBJ2-7; D ambiguous. The length of the CDR3 is 13 residues. V gave up 0 bases and J gave up 3 bases, with 6 bases separating them. The germline V gene has CDR1 SNHLY and CDR2 FYNNEI. CDR3 residues: CASSEAVNYEQYF. CDR3 sequence (DNA): TGTGCCAGCAGTGAAGCCGTAAACTACGAGCAGTACTTC.

The chain is built from TRBV3-1 (or the pseudogene TRBV3-2) and TRBJ2-1; 7 bases line up with TRBD2. The germline V gene encodes CDR1 LGHDT and CDR2 YNNKEL (reference sequence). There are 14 residues in the CDR3. The V and J ends lost 4 bases and 3 bases, in that order; junction bases with no gene match: 3. The DNA for the CDR3 is TGTGCCAGCAGCCGGAGCGGGGACTACAATGAGCAGTTCTTC. Amino acids: CASSRSGDYNEQFF.

This clone occurred a few times. The V call is TRBV11-1, the J call TRBJ1-6, with 8 bases fitting TRBD1. This CDR3 contains 15 residues. The germline gives CDR1 SGHAT, CDR2 FQDESV (reference sequence). V shed 5 bases and J 7 bases; nucleotides not matched to a gene: 7. The CDR3 loop is CASSPGQGGNSPLHF. The CDR3 DNA reads TGTGCCAGCAGCCCAGGACAGGGAGGGAATTCACCCCTCCACTTT.

V is TRBV5-4 and J is TRBJ2-1; 10 nucleotides match TRBD2. Germline V CDR1 and CDR2: SGHNT, YYREEE (reference sequence). J gave up 5 bases and V 2 bases, and 4 bases lay outside the gene matches. The CDR3 spans 15 residues. This CDR3 reads CASSFPSGGDNEQFF. CDR3 bases: TGTGCCAGCAGCTTTCCTAGCGGGGGTGACAATGAGCAGTTCTTC.

The chain employs TRBV6-5 and TRBJ2-6; D is uncertain. Trimming left V 6 bases short and J 2 bases short, with 11 bases between. Germline CDR1 and CDR2: MNHEY and SVGAGI. The CDR3 length is 15 residues. CDR3 in amino acids: CASSSGVPGANVLTF. The DNA of the CDR3 is TGTGCCAGCAGCTCTGGGGTTCCTGGGGCCAACGTCCTGACTTTC.

The genes are TRBV6-5 and TRBJ2-7; D is uncertain. V was pared by 2 bases and J by 10 bases, with 9 bases between. The germline gives CDR1 MNHEY, CDR2 SVGAGI. CDR3 length equals 11 residues. This chain's CDR3 is CASSYGPLQYF. The CDR3, as DNA: TGTGCCAGCAGTTACGGGCCTCTTCAGTACTTC.